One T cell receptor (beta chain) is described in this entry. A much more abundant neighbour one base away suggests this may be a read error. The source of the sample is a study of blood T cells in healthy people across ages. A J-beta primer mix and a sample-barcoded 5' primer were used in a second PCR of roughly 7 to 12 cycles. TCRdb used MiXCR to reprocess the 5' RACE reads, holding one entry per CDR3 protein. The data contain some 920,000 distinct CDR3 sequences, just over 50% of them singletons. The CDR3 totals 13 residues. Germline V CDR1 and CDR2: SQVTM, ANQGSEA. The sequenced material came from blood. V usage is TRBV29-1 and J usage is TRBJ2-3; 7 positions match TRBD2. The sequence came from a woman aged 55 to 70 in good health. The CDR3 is CSVVGLDGDAQYF. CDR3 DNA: TGCAGCGTTGTCGGACTAGATGGAGATGCGCAGTATTTT.